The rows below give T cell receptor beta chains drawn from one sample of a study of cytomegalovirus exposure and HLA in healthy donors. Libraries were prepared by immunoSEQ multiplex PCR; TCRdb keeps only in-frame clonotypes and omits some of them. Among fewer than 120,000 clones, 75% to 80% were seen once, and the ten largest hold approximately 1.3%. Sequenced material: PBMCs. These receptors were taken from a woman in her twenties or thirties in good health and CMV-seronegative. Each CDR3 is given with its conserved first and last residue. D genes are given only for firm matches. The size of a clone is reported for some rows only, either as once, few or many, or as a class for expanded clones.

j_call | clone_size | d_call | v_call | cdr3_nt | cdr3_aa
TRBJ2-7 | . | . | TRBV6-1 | TGTGCCAGCAGGGCCCGAGAACTACCCTACGAGCAGTACTTC | CASRARELPYEQYF
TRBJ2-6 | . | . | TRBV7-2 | TGTGCCAGCAGCTTAGCGCTGGGGGGAGGTTCTACTGGGGCCAACGTCCTGACTTTC | CASSLALGGGSTGANVLTF
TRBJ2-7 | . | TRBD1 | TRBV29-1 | TGCAGCGTTGAATGGGGGACAGAATACGAGCAGTACTTC | CSVEWGTEYEQYF
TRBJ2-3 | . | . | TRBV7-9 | TGTGCCAGCAGCTTTACAGGGACGGGTACGCAGTATTTT | CASSFTGTGTQYF
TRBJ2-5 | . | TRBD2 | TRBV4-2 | TGTGCCAGCAGCCTCTTCATGGGGGGGGGAGGAGAGACCCAGTACTTC | CASSLFMGGGGETQYF
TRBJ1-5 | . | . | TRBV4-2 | TGTGCCAGCAGCCAAGAGGTACTTAACAATCAGCCCCAGCATTTT | CASSQEVLNNQPQHF
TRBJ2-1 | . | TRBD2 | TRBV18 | TGTGCCAGCTCCCAAACCGGGACTAGCTCCTACAATGAGCAGTTCTTC | CASSQTGTSSYNEQFF
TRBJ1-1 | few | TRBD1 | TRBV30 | TGTGCCTGGAGCTTGGGACAGGTGAACACTGAAGCTTTCTTT | CAWSLGQVNTEAFF
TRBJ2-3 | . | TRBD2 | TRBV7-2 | TGTGCCAGCAGCTTCCGGGGATCGGGAGGGAGCCTCACAGATACGCAGTATTTT | CASSFRGSGGSLTDTQYF
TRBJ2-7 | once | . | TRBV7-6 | TGTGCCAGCAGCTTAGGACCCGCGCAGGGCACCGTCCCCTACGAGCAGTACTTC | CASSLGPAQGTVPYEQYF
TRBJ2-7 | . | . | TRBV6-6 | TGTGCCAGCAGTTACTCTGGTCTAGCGACCTACGAGCAGTACTTC | CASSYSGLATYEQYF